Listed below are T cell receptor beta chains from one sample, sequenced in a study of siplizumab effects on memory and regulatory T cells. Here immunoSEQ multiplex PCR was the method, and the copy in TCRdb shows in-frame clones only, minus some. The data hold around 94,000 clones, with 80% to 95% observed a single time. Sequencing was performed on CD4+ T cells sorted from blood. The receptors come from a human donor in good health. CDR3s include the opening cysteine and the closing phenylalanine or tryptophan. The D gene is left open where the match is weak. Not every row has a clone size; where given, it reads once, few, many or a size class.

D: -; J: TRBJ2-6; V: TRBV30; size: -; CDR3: CAWDEYPLGANVLTF; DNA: TGTGCCTGGGATGAATACCCACTGGGGGCCAACGTCCTGACTTTC
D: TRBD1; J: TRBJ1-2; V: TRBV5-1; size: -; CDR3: CASSGTGEIYGYTF; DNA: TGCGCCAGCAGCGGGACAGGGGAGATCTATGGCTACACCTTC
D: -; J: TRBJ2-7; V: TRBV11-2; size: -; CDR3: CASSKVSGDTYEQYF; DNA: TGTGCCAGCAGCAAGGTCAGCGGGGACACCTACGAGCAGTACTTC
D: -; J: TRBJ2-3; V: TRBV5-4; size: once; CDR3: CASSLPPTGLTDTQYF; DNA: TGTGCCAGCAGCTTGCCCCCGACAGGTCTCACAGATACGCAGTATTTT
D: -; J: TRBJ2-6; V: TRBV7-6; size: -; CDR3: CASSLVARSGANVLTF; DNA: TGTGCCAGCAGCTTAGTTGCCAGGTCTGGGGCCAACGTCCTGACTTTC
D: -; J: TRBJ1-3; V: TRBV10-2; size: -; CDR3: CASGGAVGNTIYF; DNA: TGCGCCAGCGGGGGGGCGGTAGGAAACACCATATATTTT
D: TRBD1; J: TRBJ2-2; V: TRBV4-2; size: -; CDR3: CASSQDGTDTGELFF; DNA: TGTGCCAGCAGCCAAGATGGGACAGACACCGGGGAGCTGTTTTTT
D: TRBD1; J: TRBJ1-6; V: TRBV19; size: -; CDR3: CASIRRDRAAGPLHF; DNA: TGTGCCAGTATCCGGAGAGACAGGGCGGCGGGACCCCTCCACTTT
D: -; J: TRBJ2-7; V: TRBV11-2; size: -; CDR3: CASSPLLGSISSYEQYF; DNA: TGTGCCAGCAGCCCACTGTTGGGCAGCATAAGCTCCTACGAGCAGTACTTC
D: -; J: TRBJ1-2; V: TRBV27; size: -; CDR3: CASSLSSNFQGYYGYTF; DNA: TGTGCCAGCAGTTTATCCTCCAACTTTCAGGGCTACTATGGCTACACCTTC
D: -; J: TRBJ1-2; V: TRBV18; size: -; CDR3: CASSPGKGSLNYGYTF; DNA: TGTGCCAGCTCACCCGGGAAGGGTAGTCTCAACTATGGCTACACCTTC
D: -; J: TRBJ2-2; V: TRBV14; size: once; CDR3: CASSQARTHTGELFF; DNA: TGTGCCAGCAGCCAAGCCCGGACTCACACCGGGGAGCTGTTTTTT
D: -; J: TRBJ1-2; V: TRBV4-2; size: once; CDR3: CASSQETRNYGYTF; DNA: TGTGCCAGCAGCCAAGAGACACGTAACTATGGCTACACCTTC